The 32 T cell receptor beta chains given below trace back to one sample, sequenced in a study of blood T cell repertoires in COVID-19. The data were produced by immunoSEQ multiplex PCR, yet TCRdb's version contains in-frame clones alone and is incomplete. The sample has over 200,000 clones; about nine tenths are singletons. The source material was peripheral blood. The receptors were gathered from a man aged 40-50 years with acute or convalescent COVID-19.

The chain has TRBV27 and TRBJ1-2, with 12 nucleotides matching TRBD1. The CDR3 spans 16 residues. The V and J ends lost 2 bases and 8 bases, in that order; junction bases with no gene match: 9. Germline V CDR1 and CDR2: MNHEY, SMNVEV (reference sequence). Here the CDR3 reads CASSLKGTGGAVGYTF. DNA for the CDR3: TGTGCCAGCAGTTTAAAGGGGACAGGGGGCGCGGTGGGCTACACCTTC.

The rearrangement uses TRBV30 and TRBJ2-3; 7 bases map to TRBD1. The trim removed 0 bases at V and 6 bases at J, leaving 6 bases unmatched. Germline V CDR1 and CDR2: GTSNPN, SVGIG (reference sequence). The length of the CDR3 is 14 residues. CDR3 in DNA: TGTGCCTGGAGTGTAATAGGGGGCAGGGATACGCAGTATTTT. It specifies CAWSVIGGRDTQYF.

The rearrangement uses TRBV9 and TRBJ2-1; 14 bases match TRBD2. The ends lost 2 bases at V and 2 bases at J; junction bases unmatched: 0. CDR3 length: 16 residues. The germline V gene has CDR1 SGDLS and CDR2 YYNGEE. CDR3: CASSVTSGRAYNEQFF. The CDR3 DNA follows: TGTGCCAGCAGCGTGACTAGCGGGAGGGCCTACAATGAGCAGTTCTTC.

J is TRBJ1-1 and V is TRBV10-3, with 7 nucleotides matching TRBD1. CDR3 length: 12 residues. Germline V gene data show CDR1 as ENHRY and CDR2 as SYGVKD. V lost 10 bases, J lost 1 base, and 3 bases stayed unmatched. Here the CDR3 reads CATHRGNTEAFF. In DNA, the CDR3 is TGTGCCACCCACAGGGGGAACACTGAAGCTTTCTTT.

The V gene is TRBV27, the J gene TRBJ1-5, with D unresolved. V shed 5 bases and J shed 7 bases, with 15 bases lying between them. The germline gives CDR1 MNHEY, CDR2 SMNVEV (reference sequence). The CDR3 covers 14 residues. CDR3 DNA: TGTGCCAGCAGTCCGGGAGCCCTGGGCCAGCCCCAGCATTTT. Protein: CASSPGALGQPQHF.

V gene TRBV19 combines with J gene TRBJ2-5; 8 nucleotides align to TRBD1. Germline V gene lookup returns CDR1 LNHDA and CDR2 SQIVND (reference sequence). The CDR3 contains 14 residues. Trimming removed 2 bases from V and 3 bases from J; junction bases left unmatched: 2. The CDR3, as DNA: TGTGCCAGTAGTATACAGGGGGCTAAAGAGACCCAGTACTTC. Amino acids: CASSIQGAKETQYF. Using reference TRBV19 and TRBJ2-5 for the parts outside the CDR3, the full variable domain is DGGITQSPKYLFRKEGQNVTLSCEQNLNHDAMYWYRQDPGQGLRLIYYSQIVNDFQKGDIAEGYSVSREKKESFPLTVTSAQKNPTAFYLCASSIQGAKETQYFGPGTRLLVL.

The chain employs TRBV29-1 and TRBJ2-5; D ambiguous. CDR1 is SQVTM, CDR2 ANQGSEA, per germline. Trimming pared 3 bases from V and 2 bases from J, leaving 7 bases between. This CDR3 comprises 12 residues. The CDR3 DNA is TGCAGCGTTGACAGTTTTCAAGAGACCCAGTACTTC. Protein: CSVDSFQETQYF. Complete variable domain (other parts from reference TRBV29-1 and TRBJ2-5): SAVISQKPSRDICQRGTSLTIQCQVDSQVTMMFWYRQQPGQSLTLIATANQGSEATYESGFVIDKFPISRPNLTFSTLTVSNMSPEDSSIYLCSVDSFQETQYFGPGTRLLVL.

In its sample, this clone was seen once. This sample includes further DNA sequences coding for the same CDR3. The V call is TRBV6-5, the J call TRBJ2-3, with a tentative D call TRBD1 (6 bases). The CDR3 has 15 residues. Deletions cut 2 bases from V and 2 bases from J, with 11 bases between. Germline CDR1 and CDR2: MNHEY and SVGAGI. The DNA of the CDR3 is TGTGCCAGCAGTTACCTCGGACAGCCCACAGATACGCAGTATTTT. This gives the protein CASSYLGQPTDTQYF.

The chain uses TRBV28 and TRBJ2-7, with 13 nucleotides matching TRBD2. The CDR3 length is 17 residues. With 3 bases clipped from V and 2 bases from J, the junction kept 7 bases outside the gene matches. Germline CDR1 reads MDHEN; CDR2 reads SYDVKM. CDR3 DNA: TGTGCCAGCAGTTTTCCCTTACTAGCGGGAGGGACCTACGAGCAGTACTTC. Encoded protein: CASSFPLLAGGTYEQYF.

V and J are TRBV12-3 or TRBV12-4 and TRBJ2-2; D remains ambiguous. This CDR3 is built from 12 residues. V lost 8 bases, J lost 3 bases, and 7 bases lay in between. The CDR3 bases are TGTGCCAGCGGCCATTACACCGGGGAGCTGTTTTTT. It specifies CASGHYTGELFF.

This chain links TRBV19 with TRBJ1-1, with TRBD1 as a possible D gene (6 bases). Trimming stripped 10 bases from V and 1 base from J, with 19 bases between. Germline V lookup: CDR1 LNHDA, CDR2 SQIVND (reference sequence). CDR3 size: 15 residues. The CDR3 coding sequence is TGTGCCACCCTATCCTGGGGCAGGGGGAACACTGAAGCTTTCTTT. Amino acid sequence: CATLSWGRGNTEAFF.

This sequence joins TRBV7-2 and TRBJ2-3; 11 bases agree with TRBD2. Trimming took 4 bases from V and 2 from J; bases not matched to a gene: 8. Germline V lookup: CDR1 SGHTA, CDR2 FQGNSA. The CDR3 has 17 residues. As DNA, the CDR3 is TGTGCCAGCAGCTCCCTAGCGGGAGGCACAATCACAGATACGCAGTATTTT. Translation gives CASSSLAGGTITDTQYF.

This chain joins TRBV7-9 and TRBJ2-2; a weak D match, TRBD1 (6 bases). CDR3 length equals 15 residues. Trimming stripped 5 bases from V and 5 bases from J, with 15 bases between. The germline CDR1 and CDR2 sequences are SEHNR and FQNEAQ (reference sequence). Here the CDR3 reads CASSGRTDPTGELFF. CDR3 DNA: TGTGCCAGCAGCGGCAGGACAGATCCTACCGGGGAGCTGTTTTTT.

This chain uses TRBV5-4 with TRBJ2-5; 7 bases agree with TRBD1. The length of the CDR3 is 16 residues. V dropped 0 bases and J dropped 7; count of bases not matched to a gene: 12. Germline lookup yields CDR1 SGHNT and CDR2 YYREEE (reference sequence). CDR3 region: CASSLARGGEVGTQYF. DNA for the CDR3: TGTGCCAGCAGCTTGGCGCGAGGGGGCGAGGTTGGGACCCAGTACTTC.

This sequence joins TRBV19 and TRBJ2-6, with D perhaps matching TRBD1 (6 bases). Germline lookup yields CDR1 LNHDA and CDR2 SQIVND (reference sequence). The length of the CDR3 is 18 residues. Between the trimmed V and J ends, which lost 10 bases and 2 bases, there was a span of 24 bases. CDR3 in DNA: TGTGCCACACGCCCATGGCGACAGGCGGAGACTGGGGCCAACGTCCTGACTTTC. This sequence encodes CATRPWRQAETGANVLTF.

The chain combines TRBV5-1 with TRBJ1-1; maybe TRBD1 (5 bases). The germline V gene encodes CDR1 SGHRS and CDR2 YFSETQ. The CDR3 totals 14 residues. The V end was cut by 5 bases, the J end by 6 bases, with 17 bases between. CDR3 coding DNA: TGCGCCAGCAGGCCGGGGGGAGGGGACGCTGAAGCTTTCTTT. As protein: CASRPGGGDAEAFF.

The rearrangement links TRBV7-9 to TRBJ1-3; D is uncertain. V was pared by 0 bases and J by 4 bases, with 10 bases between. Germline assignment: CDR1 SEHNR and CDR2 FQNEAQ (reference sequence). This CDR3 has 15 amino acids. The CDR3 DNA reads TGTGCCAGCAGCTTAGCGCAGCCGGGAGGAAACACCATATATTTT. Protein: CASSLAQPGGNTIYF.

Concerning this clone: The junction does not match germline at one end; this may be a read error. V gene TRBV7-2 combines with J gene TRBJ1-4; weak D call: TRBD1 (6 bases). The germline CDR1 and CDR2 sequences are SGHTA and FQGNSA. CDR3 length: 14 amino acids. The CDR3 sequence: CASSKGGAEEKLVF. DNA of the CDR3: TGTGCCAGCAGCAAAGGGGGGGCAGAAGAAAAACTAGTTTTT.

The V gene is TRBV18, the J gene TRBJ2-7; TRBD1 aligns across 7 bases. This CDR3 is 15 amino acids long. Per germline, CDR1 KGHSH and CDR2 LQKENI. After removal of 3 bases from V and 0 bases from J, the junction contained 5 bases not matched to a gene. The CDR3 region is CASSPRQGDSYEQYF. The CDR3, as DNA: TGTGCCAGCTCACCGAGGCAGGGGGACTCCTACGAGCAGTACTTC. Looking up the rest from reference TRBV18 and TRBJ2-7 gives the full variable domain: NAGVMQNPRHLVRRRGQEARLRCSPMKGHSHVYWYRQLPEEGLKFMVYLQKENIIDESGMPKERFSAEFPKEGPSILRIQQVVRGDSAAYFCASSPRQGDSYEQYFGPGTRLTVT.

The rearrangement joins TRBV5-1 to TRBJ1-2, with 10 bases identical to TRBD1. Germline V gene lookup returns CDR1 SGHRS and CDR2 YFSETQ. Trimming at V came to 0 bases and at J to 6 bases, leaving 5 bases not matched to a gene. The CDR3 has 15 amino acids. The CDR3 DNA follows: TGCGCCAGCAGCTTGGGGGACAGGGGAGGGGATGGCTACACCTTC. It codes for CASSLGDRGGDGYTF.

The DNA of the CDR3 is TGCGCCAGCAGTCCCCCGGGACAGGGGGACACTGAAGCTTTCTTT. Its protein is CASSPPGQGDTEAFF. The chain couples TRBV23-1 to TRBJ1-1; the match to TRBD1 covers 11 bases. TRBV23-1 counts as an open reading frame of uncertain function. The CDR3 is 15 residues long. V lost 4 bases, J lost 3 bases, and 4 bases stayed unmatched.

As for this clone: The same CDR3 is also encoded by other DNA sequences in this sample. This chain connects TRBV6-5 to TRBJ1-5, with 7 bases matching TRBD1. Germline CDR1 reads MNHEY; CDR2 reads SVGAGI. With V trimmed by 0 bases and J by 7 bases, 3 bases remained unmatched. The CDR3 contains 14 residues. The CDR3 nucleotides read TGTGCCAGCAGTTACTCGCGACAGGGACAGCCCCAGCATTTT. Translated, it gives CASSYSRQGQPQHF.

The chain links TRBV25-1 to TRBJ1-6; 7 bases agree with TRBD1. The length of the CDR3 is 14 residues. Trimming at V came to 4 bases and at J to 6 bases, leaving 3 bases not matched to a gene. Germline V gives CDR1 MGHDK, CDR2 SYGVNS. CDR3 sequence (DNA): TGTGCCAGCAGTGGGGACAGAACTAATTCACCCCTCCACTTT. Translation: CASSGDRTNSPLHF. The full variable domain, rest sourced from reference TRBV25-1 and TRBJ1-6, is EADIYQTPRYLVIGTGKKITLECSQTMGHDKMYWYQQDPGMELHLIHYSYGVNSTEKGDLSSESTVSRIRTEHFPLTLESARPSHTSQYLCASSGDRTNSPLHFGNGTRLTVT.

The rearrangement links TRBV3-1 (or the pseudogene TRBV3-2) to TRBJ1-2, with D perhaps matching TRBD1 (6 bases). Germline values: CDR1 LGHDT, CDR2 YNNKEL (reference sequence). Deletions cut 7 bases from V and 6 bases from J, with 12 bases between. This CDR3 has 12 amino acids. The CDR3 bases are TGTGCCAGCACAGGATACAGGGATGGCTACACCTTC. It translates to CASTGYRDGYTF.

The J gene is TRBJ2-7, the V gene TRBV27; D unresolved. Germline lookup yields CDR1 MNHEY and CDR2 SMNVEV (reference sequence). The ends were cut back, 3 bases at V and 4 bases at J, with 10 bases in the middle. The CDR3 is made up of 13 amino acids. CDR3 bases: TGTGCCAGCAGTTTCACTCGGAGTTACGAGCAGTACTTC. Its translation: CASSFTRSYEQYF.

The chain uses TRBV6-5 and TRBJ1-3; D is perhaps TRBD1 (5 bases). Trimming removed 7 bases from V and 2 bases from J, with 12 bases in between. This CDR3 region has 14 residues. Germline V gene sequence: CDR1 MNHEY, CDR2 SVGAGI. The CDR3 is CASTRGEAGNTIYF. CDR3 coding DNA: TGTGCCAGCACCCGGGGGGAGGCTGGAAACACCATATATTTT.

This chain links TRBV12-3 or TRBV12-4 with TRBJ1-4; D not certain. The CDR3 loop spans 12 amino acids. V lost 10 bases, J lost 8 bases, and 14 bases lay in between. The CDR3 spells CATSEVGEKLFF. The CDR3 bases are TGTGCCACCTCTGAGGTTGGCGAAAAACTGTTTTTT.

In this sample, this clone turned up once. V is TRBV7-6 and J is TRBJ2-2, with D possibly being TRBD2 (5 bases). This CDR3 spans 13 amino acids. Per the germline V gene, CDR1 is SGHVS and CDR2 is FNYEAQ. Trimming shortened V by 5 bases and J by 6 bases, and 10 bases separated the two germline ends. CDR3 amino acids: CASSIGLPGELFF. In nucleotides, the CDR3 is TGTGCCAGCAGCATCGGACTCCCCGGGGAGCTGTTTTTT.

The chain has TRBV11-2 and TRBJ2-7; a weak D match, TRBD1 (6 bases). Trimming left V 3 bases short and J 4 bases short, with 7 bases between. The CDR3 length is 12 residues. CDR1 SGHAT and CDR2 FQNNGV come from the germline V gene. CDR3 loop: CASSLGAYEQYF. The CDR3 coding sequence is TGTGCCAGCAGCTTGGGGGCTTACGAGCAGTACTTC.

The chain links TRBV5-1 to TRBJ2-3, with 10 nucleotides matching TRBD2. Germline V gives CDR1 SGHRS, CDR2 YFSETQ. J was trimmed by 2 bases and V by 4 bases; bases with no gene match: 10. This CDR3 contains 17 residues. Here the CDR3 reads CASSTYGLADFTDTQYF. In nucleotides, the CDR3 is TGCGCCAGCAGCACCTACGGACTAGCGGACTTCACAGATACGCAGTATTTT.

The rearrangement links TRBV5-1 to TRBJ2-3; D remains ambiguous. This CDR3 has 16 residues. Trimming removed 7 bases at V and 3 bases at J, with 21 bases between. The germline V gene encodes CDR1 SGHRS and CDR2 YFSETQ. The CDR3 protein is CASARGFATDTDTQYF. In nucleotides, the CDR3 is TGCGCCAGCGCGCGAGGTTTCGCCACGGATACAGATACGCAGTATTTT.

In this sample, this clone turned up once. The chain combines TRBV29-1 with TRBJ2-1; 11 nucleotides align to TRBD2. This CDR3 has 17 residues. CDR1 SQVTM and CDR2 ANQGSEA come from the germline V gene. Unmatched junction bases numbered 14, after V lost 4 bases and J lost 6 bases. The CDR3 DNA is TGCAGCGTTGCAGGACTAGCGGGTCCCTCCTTGGGCAATGAGCAGTTCTTC. Amino acid sequence: CSVAGLAGPSLGNEQFF.